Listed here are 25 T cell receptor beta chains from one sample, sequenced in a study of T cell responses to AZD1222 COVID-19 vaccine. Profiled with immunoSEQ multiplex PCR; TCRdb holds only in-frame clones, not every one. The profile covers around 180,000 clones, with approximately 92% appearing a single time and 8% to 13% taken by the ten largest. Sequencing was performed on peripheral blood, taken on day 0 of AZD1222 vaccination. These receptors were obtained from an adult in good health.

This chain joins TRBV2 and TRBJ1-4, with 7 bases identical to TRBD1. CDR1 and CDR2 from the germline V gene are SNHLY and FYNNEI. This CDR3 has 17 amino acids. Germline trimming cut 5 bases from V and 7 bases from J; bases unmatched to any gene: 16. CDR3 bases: TGTGCCAGCAGTCCCCCAGGGGGGGTCGGGGATTTTGAAAAACTGTTTTTT. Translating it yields CASSPPGGVGDFEKLFF.

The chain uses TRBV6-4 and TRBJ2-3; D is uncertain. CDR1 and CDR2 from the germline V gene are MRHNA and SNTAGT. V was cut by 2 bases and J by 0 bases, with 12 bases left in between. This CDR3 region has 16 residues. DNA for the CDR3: TGTGCCAGCAGTGACGTCAGAACTTTTAGCACAGATACGCAGTATTTT. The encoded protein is CASSDVRTFSTDTQYF.

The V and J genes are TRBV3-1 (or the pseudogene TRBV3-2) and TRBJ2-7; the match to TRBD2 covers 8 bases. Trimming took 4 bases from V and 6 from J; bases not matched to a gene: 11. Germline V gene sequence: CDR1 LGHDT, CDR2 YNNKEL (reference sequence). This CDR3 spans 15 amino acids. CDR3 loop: CASSPPGLVRVEQYF. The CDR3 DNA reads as TGTGCCAGCAGCCCGCCGGGACTAGTGAGGGTCGAGCAGTACTTC.

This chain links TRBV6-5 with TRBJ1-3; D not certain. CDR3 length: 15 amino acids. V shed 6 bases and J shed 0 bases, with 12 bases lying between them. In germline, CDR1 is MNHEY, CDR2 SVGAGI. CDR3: CASRETDGSGNTIYF. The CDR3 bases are TGTGCCAGCAGAGAGACGGATGGCTCTGGAAACACCATATATTTT.

CDR3 bases: TGTGCCAGCAGCTTCAGTGACACTGAAGCTTTCTTT. Its protein is CASSFSDTEAFF. V usage is TRBV11-2 and J usage is TRBJ1-1; D not certain. Trimming removed 3 bases at V and 3 bases at J, with 5 bases between. Looked up from germline, CDR1 is SGHAT and CDR2 is FQNNGV. The CDR3 length is 12 residues.

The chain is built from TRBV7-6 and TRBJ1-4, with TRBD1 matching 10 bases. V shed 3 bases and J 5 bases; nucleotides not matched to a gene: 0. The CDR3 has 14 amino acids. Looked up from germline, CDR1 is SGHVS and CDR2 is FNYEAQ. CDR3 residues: CASSLGQGNEKLFF. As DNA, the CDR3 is TGTGCCAGCAGCTTGGGACAGGGGAATGAAAAACTGTTTTTT.

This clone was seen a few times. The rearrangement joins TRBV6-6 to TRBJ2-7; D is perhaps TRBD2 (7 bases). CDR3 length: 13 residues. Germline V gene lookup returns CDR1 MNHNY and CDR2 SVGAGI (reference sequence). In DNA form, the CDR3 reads TGTGCTACGGGGGGCGCCGCTACCCACGAGCAGTACTTC. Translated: CATGGAATHEQYF.

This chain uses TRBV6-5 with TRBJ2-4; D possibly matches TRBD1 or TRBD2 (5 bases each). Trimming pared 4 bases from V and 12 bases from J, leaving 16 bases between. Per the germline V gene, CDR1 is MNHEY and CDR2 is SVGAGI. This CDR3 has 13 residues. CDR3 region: CASSLPGAAHQYF. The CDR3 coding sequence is TGTGCCAGCAGTTTGCCCGGGGCCGCCCATCAGTACTTC.

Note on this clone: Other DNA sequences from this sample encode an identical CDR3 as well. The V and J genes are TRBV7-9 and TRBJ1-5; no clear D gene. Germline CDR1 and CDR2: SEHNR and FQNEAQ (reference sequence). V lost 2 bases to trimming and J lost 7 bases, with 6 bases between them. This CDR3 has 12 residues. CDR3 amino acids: CASSLRGQPQHF. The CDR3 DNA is TGTGCCAGCAGCTTAAGAGGCCAGCCCCAGCATTTT.

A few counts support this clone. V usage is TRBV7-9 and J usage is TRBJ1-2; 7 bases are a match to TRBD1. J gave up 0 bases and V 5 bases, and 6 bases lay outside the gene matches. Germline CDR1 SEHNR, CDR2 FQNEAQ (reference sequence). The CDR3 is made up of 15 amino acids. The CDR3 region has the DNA TGTGCCAGCAGCCCCCGACAGGGAACTAACTATGGCTACACCTTC. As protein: CASSPRQGTNYGYTF.

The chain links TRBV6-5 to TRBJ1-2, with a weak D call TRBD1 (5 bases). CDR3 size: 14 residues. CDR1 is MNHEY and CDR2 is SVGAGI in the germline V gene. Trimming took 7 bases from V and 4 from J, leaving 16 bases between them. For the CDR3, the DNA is TGTGCCAGCACCTACCATCAGGGCAGCTATGGCTACACCTTC. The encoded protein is CASTYHQGSYGYTF.

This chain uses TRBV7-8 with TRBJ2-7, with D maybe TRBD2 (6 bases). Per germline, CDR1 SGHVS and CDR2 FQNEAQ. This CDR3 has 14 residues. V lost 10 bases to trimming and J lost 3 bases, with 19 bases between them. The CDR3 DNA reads TGTGCCACCTCAGCTAGGGGACTCTACTACGAGCAGTACTTC. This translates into CATSARGLYYEQYF.

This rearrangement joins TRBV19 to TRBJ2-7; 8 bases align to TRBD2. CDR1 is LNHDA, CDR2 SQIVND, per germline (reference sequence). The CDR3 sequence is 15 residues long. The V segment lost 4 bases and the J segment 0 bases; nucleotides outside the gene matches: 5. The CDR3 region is CASSKAGGSSYEQYF. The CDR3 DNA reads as TGTGCCAGTAGTAAGGCGGGGGGAAGCTCCTACGAGCAGTACTTC.

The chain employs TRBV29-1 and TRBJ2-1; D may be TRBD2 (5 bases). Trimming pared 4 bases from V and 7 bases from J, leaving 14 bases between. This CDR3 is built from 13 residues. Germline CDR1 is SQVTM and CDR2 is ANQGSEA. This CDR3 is CSVARTAQNEQFF. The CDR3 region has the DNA TGCAGCGTTGCAAGGACTGCCCAGAATGAGCAGTTCTTC.

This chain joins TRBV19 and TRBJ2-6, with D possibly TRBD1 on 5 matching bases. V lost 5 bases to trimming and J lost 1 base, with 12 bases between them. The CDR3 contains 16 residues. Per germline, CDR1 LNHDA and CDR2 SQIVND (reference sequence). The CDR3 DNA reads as TGTGCCAGTAGTGAACAGGATGGTTCTGGGGCCAACGTCCTGACTTTC. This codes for CASSEQDGSGANVLTF.

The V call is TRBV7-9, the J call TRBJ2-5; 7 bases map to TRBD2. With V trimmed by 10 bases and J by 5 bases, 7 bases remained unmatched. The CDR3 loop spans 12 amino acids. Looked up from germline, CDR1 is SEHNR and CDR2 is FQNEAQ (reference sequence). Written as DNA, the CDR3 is TGTGCCATCCAAAGGGGAGGGGAGACCCAGTACTTC. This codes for CAIQRGGETQYF.

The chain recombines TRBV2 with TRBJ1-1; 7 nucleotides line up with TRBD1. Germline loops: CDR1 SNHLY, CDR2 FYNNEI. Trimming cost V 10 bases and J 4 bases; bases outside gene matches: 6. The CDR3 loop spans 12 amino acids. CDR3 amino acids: CAIDRAGTEAFF. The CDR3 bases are TGTGCCATCGACAGGGCTGGCACTGAAGCTTTCTTT.

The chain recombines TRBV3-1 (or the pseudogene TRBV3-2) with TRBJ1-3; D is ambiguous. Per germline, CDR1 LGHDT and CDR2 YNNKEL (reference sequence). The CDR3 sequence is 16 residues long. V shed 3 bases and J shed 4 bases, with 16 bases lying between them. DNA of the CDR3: TGTGCCAGCAGCCACGAATTGACCCTCGCGGGAAACACCATATATTTT. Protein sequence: CASSHELTLAGNTIYF.

This CDR3 reads CASSFRASGDSPLHF. For the CDR3, the DNA is TGTGCCAGCAGTTTCAGGGCCAGTGGGGATTCACCCCTCCACTTT. The V call is TRBV6-5, the J call TRBJ1-6, with D possibly TRBD1 on 5 matching bases. The CDR3 runs 15 residues. The V gene lost 4 bases and the J gene lost 8 bases, with 15 bases spanning the gap. Germline-derived CDR1 and CDR2 are MNHEY and SVGAGI.

The CDR3 reads CASSLDWGTEAFF. The CDR3 nucleotides are TGCGCCAGCAGCTTGGACTGGGGCACTGAAGCTTTCTTT. The chain has TRBV5-1 and TRBJ1-1, with D unresolved. The CDR3 is 13 residues long. Germline CDR1 is SGHRS and CDR2 is YFSETQ. V gave up 0 bases and J gave up 4 bases, with 7 bases separating them.

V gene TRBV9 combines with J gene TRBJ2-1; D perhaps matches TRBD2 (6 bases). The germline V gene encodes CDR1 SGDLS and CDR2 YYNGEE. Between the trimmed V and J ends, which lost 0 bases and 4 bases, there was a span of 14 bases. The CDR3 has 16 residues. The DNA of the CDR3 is TGTGCCAGCAGCGTAGGCGCGGGGAGCTTGTACAATGAGCAGTTCTTC. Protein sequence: CASSVGAGSLYNEQFF. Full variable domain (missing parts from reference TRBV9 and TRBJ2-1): DSGVTQTPKHLITATGQRVTLRCSPRSGDLSVYWYQQSLDQGLQFLIQYYNGEERAKGNILERFSAQQFPDLHSELNLSSLELGDSALYFCASSVGAGSLYNEQFFGPGTRLTVL.

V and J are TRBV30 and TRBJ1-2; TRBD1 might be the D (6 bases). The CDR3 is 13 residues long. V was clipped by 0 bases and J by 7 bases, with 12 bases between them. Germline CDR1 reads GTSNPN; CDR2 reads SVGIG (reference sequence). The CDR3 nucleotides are TGTGCCTGGAGTGTAGGGGGGGAGGCTGGCTACACCTTC. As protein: CAWSVGGEAGYTF.

Here the CDR3 reads CASSYEGVGSYEQYV. The CDR3, as DNA: TGTGCCAGCAGTTACGAGGGAGTCGGCTCCTACGAGCAGTACGTC. The chain couples TRBV6-6 to TRBJ2-7, with D perhaps matching TRBD2 (5 bases). CDR1 MNHNY and CDR2 SVGAGI come from the germline V gene (reference sequence). V shed 2 bases and J shed 0 bases, with 11 bases lying between them. The CDR3 runs to 15 residues.

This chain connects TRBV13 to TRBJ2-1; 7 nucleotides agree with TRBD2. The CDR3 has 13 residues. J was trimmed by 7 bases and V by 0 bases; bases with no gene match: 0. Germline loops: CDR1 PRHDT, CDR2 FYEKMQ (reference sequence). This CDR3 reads CASSLGRGNEQFF. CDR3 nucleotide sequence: TGTGCCAGCAGCTTAGGGCGGGGGAATGAGCAGTTCTTC.

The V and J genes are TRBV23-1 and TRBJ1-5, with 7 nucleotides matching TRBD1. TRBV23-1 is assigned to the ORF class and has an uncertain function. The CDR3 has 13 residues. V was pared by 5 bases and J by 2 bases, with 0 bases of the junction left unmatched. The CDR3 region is CASSDRGNQPQHF. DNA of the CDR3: TGCGCCAGCAGTGACAGGGGCAATCAGCCCCAGCATTTT.